This T cell receptor (beta chain) was sequenced in a study of blood T cell repertoires in COVID-19. For the study at large: Acute and convalescent COVID-19 samples came from the United States, Italy and Spain.

V lost 3 bases, J lost 4 bases, and 3 bases stayed unmatched. Germline assignment: CDR1 MNHNS and CDR2 SASEGT. The CDR3 contains 14 residues. Authors' data handling: From reference gene primer amplification, estimates of nucleated cell counts were derived. Measured with immunoSEQ multiplex PCR; TCRdb has only the in-frame clones, and not every one. V and J calls and clone size are copied from that table; D and trimming were computed from the DNA. Among hundreds of thousands of clones listed, about 86% were seen once. This receptor was obtained from a woman older than 75 with acute or convalescent COVID-19. The source material was peripheral blood. The gene calls are TRBV6-1 and TRBJ2-7; 10 bases agree with TRBD2. The CDR3 is CASSESGGAYEQYF. CDR3 nucleotides: TGTGCCAGCAGTGAGAGCGGGGGGGCTTACGAGCAGTACTTC.